This T cell receptor beta chain was identified in a study of technical replicates of blood from several donors. V was pared by 5 bases and J by 1 base, with 7 bases of the junction left unmatched. Per germline, CDR1 MNHNS and CDR2 SASEGT. The CDR3 covers 15 residues. Profiled with immunoSEQ multiplex PCR; TCRdb holds only in-frame clones, not every one. The profile shows roughly 9,900 clones, roughly 94% of them singletons. This sequence was found in a human donor in good health. What was sequenced was PBMCs. The chain employs TRBV6-1 and TRBJ1-1, with TRBD1 matching over 7 bases. The CDR3 spells CASSLTDRANTEAFF. CDR3 sequence (DNA): TGTGCCAGCAGTCTGACTGACAGGGCGAACACTGAAGCTTTCTTT.